The rows below give T cell receptor beta chains drawn from one sample of a study of shared clonotypes between healthy human individuals. TCRdb's table, derived via immunoSEQ multiplex PCR, lists solely in-frame clones and lacks some. Of more than 450,000 clones listed, approximately 79% are singletons. Input material: PBMCs. Every receptor here comes from a woman aged 40 to 50 in good health. Some clones in this sample may be carry-over from other donors' samples. CDR3s include the opening cysteine and the closing phenylalanine or tryptophan. Each record gives: D gene, clone size, V gene, J gene, CDR3 protein, CDR3 DNA. A D gene is named only where the DNA matches it firmly. Clone sizes are given selectively: once, few, many, or a class where the clone is expanded.

.	.	TRBV7-9	TRBJ1-2	CASSLGANYGYTF	TGTGCCAGCAGCTTGGGCGCTAACTATGGCTACACCTTC
.	few	TRBV9	TRBJ2-1	CASSKTGPNEQFF	TGTGCCAGCAGCAAAACAGGGCCCAATGAGCAGTTCTTC
TRBD2	.	TRBV30	TRBJ2-7	CAWTSGSAYEQYF	TGTGCCTGGACGAGCGGGAGCGCCTACGAGCAGTACTTC
.	.	TRBV6-1	TRBJ2-3	CASSVGGRTDTQYF	TGTGCCAGCAGCGTGGGCGGGCGCACAGATACGCAGTATTTT
.	.	TRBV10-3	TRBJ2-7	CAIRSPGHGGYEQYF	TGTGCCATCAGGTCCCCTGGGCACGGGGGCTACGAGCAGTACTTC
TRBD1	.	TRBV27	TRBJ2-7	CASSFAGGYEQYF	TGTGCCAGCAGTTTTGCAGGGGGCTACGAGCAGTACTTC
.	.	TRBV28	TRBJ1-5	CASSLRNGNQPQHF	TGTGCCAGCAGTCTCCGAAATGGCAATCAGCCCCAGCATTTT
.	.	TRBV5-4	TRBJ2-3	CASSLDFGDTQYF	TGTGCCAGCAGCTTAGACTTCGGAGATACGCAGTATTTT
.	.	TRBV19	TRBJ2-3	CASTLDRNTDTQYF	TGTGCCAGTACCCTTGACAGGAACACAGATACGCAGTATTTT
TRBD2	.	TRBV9	TRBJ2-1	CASSVVTSGVGEQFF	TGTGCCAGCAGCGTAGTTACTAGCGGAGTGGGTGAGCAGTTCTTC
.	.	TRBV9	TRBJ1-3	CASSAGTSDSGNTIYF	TGTGCCAGCAGCGCGGGGACGTCCGACTCTGGAAACACCATATATTTT
.	.	TRBV29-1	TRBJ2-3	CSVAAQGRADTQYF	TGCAGCGTTGCGGCGCAGGGAAGAGCAGATACGCAGTATTTT
TRBD1	.	TRBV27	TRBJ2-1	CASRTNQGALINEQFF	TGTGCCAGCAGGACGAACCAGGGGGCTTTAATCAATGAGCAGTTCTTC
TRBD1	.	TRBV28	TRBJ1-4	CASSTLTGANEKLFF	TGTGCCAGCAGTACCTTGACAGGGGCGAATGAAAAACTGTTTTTT
.	.	TRBV28	TRBJ1-6	CASSPPGQPGVLGSPLHF	TGTGCCAGCAGTCCTCCCGGACAGCCCGGAGTATTGGGTTCACCCCTCCACTTT
.	.	TRBV7-9	TRBJ1-2	CASSPGTAILAYTF	TGTGCCAGCAGCCCAGGGACTGCAATTCTTGCATATACCTTC
TRBD1	.	TRBV4-1	TRBJ1-5	CASSQEGTGGSNQPQHF	TGCGCCAGCAGCCAAGAAGGGACAGGGGGCAGTAATCAGCCCCAGCATTTT
TRBD2	.	TRBV29-1	TRBJ2-3	CSVALAGADTQYF	TGCAGCGTTGCACTAGCGGGGGCAGATACGCAGTATTTT
.	.	TRBV28	TRBJ2-7	CASSLAGLYEQYF	TGTGCCAGCAGTTTAGCGGGCCTCTACGAGCAGTACTTC
.	.	TRBV30	TRBJ1-3	CAWSVRAGQLSF	TGTGCCTGGAGTGTACGGGCAGGTCAACTCTCTTTT
.	.	TRBV7-2	TRBJ1-5	CASSLLTGDQPQHF	TGTGCCAGCAGCCTATTAACCGGGGATCAGCCCCAGCATTTT
.	few	TRBV19	TRBJ2-7	CASSTRTTYEQYF	TGTGCCAGTAGTACCCGGACTACCTACGAGCAGTACTTC
TRBD1	.	TRBV6-4	TRBJ2-7	CATTTGGEYEQYF	TGTGCCACCACGACAGGGGGCGAGTACGAGCAGTACTTC
.	.	TRBV10-2	TRBJ2-7	CASSPEGSYEQYF	TGCGCCAGCAGCCCGGAGGGCTCCTACGAGCAGTACTTC
TRBD2	.	TRBV19	TRBJ2-3	CASSKGTSGRGTDTQYF	TGTGCCAGTAGTAAAGGGACTAGCGGGAGGGGTACAGATACGCAGTATTTT
.	.	TRBV14	TRBJ2-1	CASSKSQVGNEQFF	TGTGCCAGCAGCAAAAGCCAGGTTGGCAATGAGCAGTTCTTC
.	many	TRBV2	TRBJ1-1	CASGDEGSEAFF	TGTGCCAGCGGGGACGAAGGGAGTGAAGCTTTCTTT
.	.	TRBV11-2	TRBJ2-7	CASSLGSYSYEQYF	TGTGCCAGCAGCTTAGGCAGCTACTCCTACGAGCAGTACTTC
TRBD1	.	TRBV6-1	TRBJ2-7	CASSVETGGVEQYF	TGTGCCAGCAGTGTGGAGACAGGGGGCGTCGAGCAGTACTTC
.	few	TRBV28	TRBJ1-2	CASRSLGNYGYTF	TGTGCCAGCAGATCGCTAGGGAACTATGGCTACACCTTC
TRBD1	.	TRBV7-2	TRBJ1-2	CASSLTRGDYGYTF	TGTGCCAGCAGCTTGACCAGGGGGGACTATGGCTACACCTTC
.	few	TRBV6-7	TRBJ2-7	CASSFSTPYEQYF	TGTGCCAGCAGTTTTTCTACCCCCTACGAGCAGTACTTC
.	.	TRBV5-1	TRBJ2-7	CASSLDNYGRQYF	TGCGCCAGCAGTTTAGACAACTACGGAAGGCAGTACTTC
TRBD1	.	TRBV27	TRBJ2-7	CASSITPGTDSYYEQYF	TGTGCCAGCAGTATCACACCCGGGACAGACAGTTACTACGAGCAGTACTTC
.	.	TRBV27	TRBJ2-2	CASSFSSNAGELFF	TGTGCCAGCAGTTTTTCCAGCAACGCCGGGGAGCTGTTTTTT
TRBD2	many	TRBV19	TRBJ2-1	CASSGTSAFHLYNEQFF	TGTGCCAGTTCCGGGACTAGCGCCTTCCACCTTTACAATGAGCAGTTCTTC
TRBD2	few	TRBV5-6	TRBJ2-3	CASSLGGVLAGATDTQYF	TGTGCCAGCAGCTTGGGCGGGGTCCTAGCGGGCGCCACAGATACGCAGTATTTT
TRBD2	.	TRBV6-7	TRBJ2-1	CASSYSVGLAGASHNEQFF	TGTGCCAGCAGTTACTCGGTGGGGTTAGCGGGAGCCTCCCACAATGAGCAGTTCTTC
.	few	TRBV5-4	TRBJ2-3	CASSDGQLVGTDTQYF	TGTGCCAGCAGCGACGGACAGTTGGTGGGGACAGATACGCAGTATTTT
TRBD1	.	TRBV30	TRBJ2-7	CAWIETGSSYEQYF	TGTGCCTGGATTGAGACAGGGAGCTCCTACGAGCAGTACTTC
.	.	TRBV2	TRBJ1-4	CASRIGWMSFF	TGTGCCAGCAGGATAGGGTGGATGAGCTTTTTT
.	once	TRBV28	TRBJ1-5	CASSLRGAANRPQHF	TGTGCCAGCAGTTTAAGGGGGGCAGCCAACCGCCCCCAGCATTTT